This T cell receptor beta chain was profiled in a study of cytomegalovirus exposure and HLA in healthy donors. Study-wide results and limits: Cytomegalovirus-associated TCR beta chains were listed, numbering some 150.

Primers for the PCR totalled 60 Vbeta and 13 Jbeta. This table comes from immunoSEQ multiplex PCR, and its TCRdb copy is limited to in-frame clones, with some not included. Of tens of thousands of clones listed, 78% are singletons. A word on this clone: The antigen remains undetermined.

Sequencing was performed on PBMCs. This receptor was identified in a male donor in good health and CMV-seropositive.

The CDR3, as DNA: TGTGCCAGCAGCCTCCGGGATCAGGGACAGGGGGGGTTGCGCACTGAAGCTTTCTTT. Protein: CASSLRDQGQGGLRTEAFF. V usage is TRBV11-2 and J usage is TRBJ1-1; TRBD1 matches at 11 bases. V trimming: 5 bases; J trimming: 4 bases; junction bases outside the gene matches: 18. The CDR3 has 19 amino acids. CDR1 and CDR2 from the germline V gene are SGHAT and FQNNGV.